This entry lists 27 T cell receptor beta chains sequenced from one sample in a study of blood T cells in healthy people across ages. The authors ran a second PCR of about 7 to 11 cycles using a sample-barcoded 5' primer and a J-beta primer mix. Using its own MiXCR run on the 5' RACE reads, TCRdb lists one record per CDR3 protein. The table records approximately 2,000,000 distinct CDR3 sequences, around 40% of them present only once. The sequenced material came from blood. The source is a human donor in good health.

The chain joins TRBV14 to TRBJ2-1, with 7 bases matching TRBD2. CDR1 SGHDN and CDR2 FVKESK come from the germline V gene. The CDR3 sequence is 14 residues long. V shed 4 bases, J shed 13 bases, and the junction held 13 bases outside the gene matches. The CDR3 protein is CASSRWEGGNIQFF. CDR3 coding DNA: TGTGCCAGCAGCCGCTGGGAGGGAGGGAACATTCAGTTCTTC. Drawing the rest from reference TRBV14 and TRBJ2-1, the complete variable domain is EAGVTQFPSHSVIEKGQTVTLRCDPISGHDNLYWYRRVMGKEIKFLLHFVKESKQDESGMPNNRFLAERTGGTYSTLKVQPAELEDSGVYFCASSRWEGGNIQFFGPGTRLTVL.

The chain recombines TRBV6-1 with TRBJ2-6; tentative D call: TRBD1 (5 bases). This CDR3 comprises 18 residues. Germline lookup yields CDR1 MNHNS and CDR2 SASEGT. Trimming stripped 6 bases from V and 2 bases from J, with 20 bases between. The CDR3 DNA is TGTGCCAGCAGCTCCGGCAGGGATGGGGCGCCTGGGGCCAACGTCCTGACTTTC. Protein sequence: CASSSGRDGAPGANVLTF.

This rearrangement joins TRBV7-3 to TRBJ1-6, with a tentative D call TRBD1 (5 bases). CDR3 size: 16 residues. Trimming shortened V by 2 bases and J by 8 bases, and 16 bases separated the two germline ends. Germline CDR1 is SGHTA and CDR2 is FQGTGA. For the CDR3, the DNA is TGTGCCAGCAGCTTATTCGGGGACGGGGAGGATTCACCCCTCCACTTT. It specifies CASSLFGDGEDSPLHF.

This chain uses TRBV24-1 with TRBJ2-1; 10 bases line up with TRBD1. Germline V gene lookup returns CDR1 KGHDR and CDR2 SFDVKD. J lost 3 bases, V lost 3 bases, and 4 bases had no gene match. The CDR3 runs to 16 residues. CDR3 coding DNA: TGTGCCACCAGTGATGACAGGGGGCAAAGCTACAATGAGCAGTTCTTC. This codes for CATSDDRGQSYNEQFF.

This clonotype was counted once. The V call is TRBV4-3, the J call TRBJ2-7; 7 nucleotides agree with TRBD1. The CDR3 spans 15 residues. Germline V gene lookup returns CDR1 LGHNA and CDR2 YSLEER. The ends lost 0 bases at V and 2 bases at J; junction bases unmatched: 4. CDR3 in amino acids: CASSQDTGAPYEQYF. CDR3 in DNA: TGCGCCAGCAGCCAAGACACAGGGGCGCCCTACGAGCAGTACTTC.

The rearrangement uses TRBV9 and TRBJ2-3; possibly TRBD2 for D (7 bases). Germline-derived CDR1 and CDR2 are SGDLS and YYNGEE. There are 15 residues in the CDR3. The V and J ends lost 0 bases and 2 bases respectively, with 10 bases between them. This CDR3 reads CASSVEGGDTDTQYF. As DNA, the CDR3 is TGTGCCAGCAGCGTAGAGGGGGGGGACACAGATACGCAGTATTTT.

The chain has TRBV7-2 and TRBJ2-5; D remains unclear. Trimming shortened V by 4 bases and J by 2 bases, and 14 bases separated the two germline ends. This CDR3 spans 15 amino acids. Germline CDR1 is SGHTA and CDR2 is FQGNSA. In DNA, the CDR3 is TGTGCCAGCAGCTCAGGCGCCACAGTACAAGAGACCCAGTACTTC. It yields the protein CASSSGATVQETQYF.

The gene calls are TRBV7-9 and TRBJ1-1; no definite D call. This CDR3 is built from 13 residues. V lost 3 bases, J lost 4 bases, and 9 bases lay in between. CDR1 and CDR2 (germline): SEHNR, FQNEAQ (reference sequence). The CDR3 nucleotides are TGTGCCAGCAGCTTCTCCCAGAGCACTGAAGCTTTCTTT. This gives the protein CASSFSQSTEAFF.

This clonotype was recorded a few times. The CDR3 DNA is TGTGCCAGCAGTTCCGACGGTCGGAAGACCCAGTACTTC. Encoded protein: CASSSDGRKTQYF. This chain connects TRBV12-3 or TRBV12-4 to TRBJ2-5; no definite D call. This CDR3 comprises 13 residues. The V end was cut by 4 bases, the J end by 6 bases, with 12 bases between.

The rearrangement uses TRBV10-3 and TRBJ1-5; D is undetermined. Germline loops: CDR1 ENHRY, CDR2 SYGVKD. This CDR3 has 15 residues. Between the trimmed V and J ends, which lost 0 bases and 2 bases, there was a span of 8 bases. CDR3 amino acids: CAISESGGRNQPQHF. CDR3 nucleotide sequence: TGTGCCATCAGTGAGTCGGGTGGCCGCAATCAGCCCCAGCATTTT.

The chain links TRBV12-3 or TRBV12-4 to TRBJ1-2; weak D call: TRBD1 (5 bases). The CDR3 has 17 amino acids. Between the trimmed V and J ends, which lost 2 bases and 4 bases, there was a span of 20 bases. This CDR3 reads CASSLLGLKEGPYGYTF. The CDR3 DNA reads as TGTGCCAGCAGTTTATTGGGCCTAAAGGAGGGACCCTATGGCTACACCTTC.

V usage is TRBV7-9 and J usage is TRBJ1-1; D unresolved. Trimming shortened V by 5 bases and J by 4 bases, and 8 bases separated the two germline ends. The CDR3 is 12 amino acids. Germline CDR1 SEHNR, CDR2 FQNEAQ (reference sequence). CDR3 residues: CASSLVSTEAFF. CDR3 coding DNA: TGTGCCAGCAGCCTAGTGAGCACTGAAGCTTTCTTT.

The V gene is TRBV6-2 or TRBV6-3, the J gene TRBJ2-4, with D maybe TRBD2 (7 bases). The assigned J gene may be wrong: the sequence end matches TRBJ2-7 better. This CDR3 is 13 amino acids long. The germline gives CDR1 MNHEY, CDR2 SVGEGT. CDR3 nucleotide sequence: TGTGCCAGCAGTGGCGGGGGCATCTACGAGCAGTACTTC. Its protein is CASSGGGIYEQYF.

The J gene is TRBJ2-1, the V gene TRBV6-4; TRBD1 agrees at 8 bases. The germline V gene encodes CDR1 MRHNA and CDR2 SNTAGT. This CDR3 is 16 amino acids long. Trimming cost V 2 bases and J 8 bases; bases outside gene matches: 11. The CDR3 reads CASSDTRTGLWYEQFF. The DNA of the CDR3 is TGTGCCAGCAGTGACACGCGGACAGGGTTATGGTATGAGCAGTTCTTC.

The chain employs TRBV7-2 and TRBJ2-3; no firm D call. The CDR3 is made up of 14 amino acids. The V gene lost 1 base and the J gene lost 4 bases, with 9 bases spanning the gap. Germline assignment: CDR1 SGHTA and CDR2 FQGNSA. The CDR3 DNA sequence: TGTGCCAGCAGCTTAGTTCCTAGGGCAGATACGCAGTATTTT. Its translation: CASSLVPRADTQYF.

Many counts were recorded for this clonotype. V is TRBV2 and J is TRBJ1-2, with D possibly TRBD1 on 5 matching bases. Per germline, CDR1 SNHLY and CDR2 FYNNEI. The CDR3 covers 15 residues. The germline V and J ends were trimmed by 6 bases and 4 bases, with 18 bases remaining between them. The CDR3 is CASSREGSSLYGYTF. The CDR3, as DNA: TGTGCCAGCAGCCGCGAGGGGAGTTCGCTCTATGGCTACACCTTC.

This chain links TRBV13 with TRBJ2-1, with a tentative D call TRBD2 (5 bases). Germline V gives CDR1 PRHDT, CDR2 FYEKMQ (reference sequence). The V end was cut by 5 bases, the J end by 4 bases, with 18 bases between. The CDR3 contains 16 residues. CDR3 in DNA: TGTGCCAGCAGCCCTCACGGGATGGTCCCGTACAATGAGCAGTTCTTC. Encoded protein: CASSPHGMVPYNEQFF.

The V and J genes are TRBV10-3 and TRBJ2-5; perhaps D is TRBD1 or TRBD2 (5 bases each). The CDR3 totals 17 residues. CDR1 ENHRY and CDR2 SYGVKD come from the germline V gene. V was trimmed by 0 bases and J by 3 bases, leaving 17 bases between them. CDR3 bases: TGTGCCATCAGTGAGTCGAGAGGGGAATCTTACAAAGAGACCCAGTACTTC. It encodes CAISESRGESYKETQYF.

The rearrangement uses TRBV12-3 or TRBV12-4 and TRBJ1-1, with a weak D call TRBD1 (6 bases). This CDR3 comprises 15 residues. V dropped 2 bases and J dropped 5 bases, with 15 bases sitting between them. CDR3 sequence reads: CASSLNTGLGTEAFF. The CDR3 DNA is TGTGCCAGCAGTTTAAATACAGGGTTAGGAACTGAAGCTTTCTTT.

The chain recombines TRBV5-1 with TRBJ2-6; D remains unclear. This CDR3 is built from 16 residues. Trimming left V 0 bases short and J 0 bases short, with 7 bases between. Germline loops: CDR1 SGHRS, CDR2 YFSETQ. DNA for the CDR3: TGCGCCAGCAGCTTGGCCGAAATCTCTGGGGCCAACGTCCTGACTTTC. It translates to CASSLAEISGANVLTF.

This clonotype turned up a few times. The chain couples TRBV20-1 to TRBJ1-1, with D tentatively TRBD1 (6 bases). Looked up from germline, CDR1 is DFQATT and CDR2 is SNEGSKA (reference sequence). Trimming shortened V by 7 bases and J by 0 bases, and 15 bases separated the two germline ends. This CDR3 spans 14 amino acids. The CDR3 nucleotides read TGCAGTGGGATACAGGGACACATGAACACTGAAGCTTTCTTT. Amino acids: CSGIQGHMNTEAFF.

The CDR3 DNA is TGCAGTGCTCTGAAGACTAGCGGGGGCTCCGATACGCAGTATTTT. As protein: CSALKTSGGSDTQYF. V usage is TRBV20-1 and J usage is TRBJ2-3; TRBD2 matches 12 bases. CDR1 and CDR2 from the germline V gene are DFQATT and SNEGSKA (reference sequence). The CDR3 consists of 15 residues. The J segment lost 6 bases and the V segment lost 5 bases, leaving 9 bases of the junction unmatched.

The V gene is TRBV4-1, the J gene TRBJ2-7; 7 bases match TRBD1. The CDR3 is made up of 15 amino acids. Germline values: CDR1 MGHRA, CDR2 YSYEKL. V lost 5 bases and J lost 5; bases outside the gene matches: 12. The CDR3 DNA sequence: TGCGCCAGCAGCAACACAGGGGAGATGGAAAACGAGCAGTACTTC. It translates to CASSNTGEMENEQYF.

The sample holds a few counts of this clonotype. The chain recombines TRBV20-1 with TRBJ2-3, with 12 bases lining up with TRBD1. The V gene end was trimmed by 3 bases and the J gene end by 3 bases; junction bases not matched to a gene: 16. Per germline, CDR1 DFQATT and CDR2 SNEGSKA (reference sequence). The CDR3 extends over 19 amino acids. CDR3 loop: CSASPGQGANSRGTDTQYF. The CDR3, as DNA: TGCAGTGCTAGTCCGGGACAGGGGGCGAATAGCCGGGGAACAGATACGCAGTATTTT.

The chain employs TRBV9 and TRBJ2-3, with D possibly being TRBD1 (6 bases). Germline V CDR1 and CDR2: SGDLS, YYNGEE. The CDR3 has 15 residues. The ends were cut back, 1 base at V and 5 bases at J, with 14 bases in the middle. CDR3 sequence: CASSVIRGEIDTQYF. CDR3 coding DNA: TGTGCCAGCAGCGTAATCAGGGGCGAAATAGATACGCAGTATTTT.

This chain joins TRBV4-3 and TRBJ2-1, with TRBD2 matching over 15 bases. CDR3 length equals 16 residues. Germline CDR1 and CDR2: LGHNA and YSLEER. The ends lost 4 bases at V and 6 bases at J; junction bases unmatched: 4. DNA for the CDR3: TGCGCCAGCAGCCGCTGGACTAGCGGGGGGGCCAATGAGCAGTTCTTC. Amino acid sequence: CASSRWTSGGANEQFF.

The chain couples TRBV12-3 or TRBV12-4 to TRBJ2-4; no clear D. This CDR3 spans 15 amino acids. V lost 1 base and J lost 13, with 20 bases in between. The CDR3 protein is CASSLVLDYYNEQYF. The CDR3 DNA reads as TGTGCCAGCAGTTTAGTCCTAGATTACTACAATGAGCAGTACTTC.